The rows below give T cell receptor beta chains drawn from one sample of a study of T-cell memory formation after mild COVID-19. TCRdb reprocessed the 5' RACE reads via MiXCR and lists one record per CDR3 protein. The table records approximately 340,000 distinct CDR3 sequences, approximately 15% of them present only once. Input material: PBMCs or a T cell subset sorted from them (not recorded which). These receptors all stem from a man aged 18 to 30 who had mild COVID-19 (a few samples of this study predate the infection). Cell type and time point are not known. CDR3s leave out the opening cysteine and the closing phenylalanine or tryptophan. The D gene is left open where the match is weak. Size tells how often a clone was seen (once, few, many) or the class of an expanded clone, and some rows leave it out.

V gene,D gene,clone size,J gene,CDR3 protein
TRBV3-1,TRBD1,once,TRBJ2-4,ASSPTGVRKDIQY
TRBV6-2/TRBV6-3,NA,NA,TRBJ2-1,ASSRVLGGDNEQF
TRBV6-5,TRBD1,NA,TRBJ2-1,ATSGTGSYNEQF
TRBV4-1,NA,NA,TRBJ1-4,ASSPLEAVNEKLF
TRBV12-3/TRBV12-4,NA,NA,TRBJ2-5,ASGSETQY
TRBV20-1,NA,few,TRBJ2-5,SAGRSETQY
TRBV28,NA,few,TRBJ1-5,ASSLSGPTNQPQH
TRBV20-1,TRBD1,NA,TRBJ2-5,SADAGTVQETQY
TRBV11-2,TRBD2,NA,TRBJ2-2,ASPGLAGAVNTGELF
TRBV5-1,TRBD1,NA,TRBJ1-1,ASSSTGGVTEAF
TRBV4-3,TRBD2,many,TRBJ2-5,ASSQGLAGGIETQY
TRBV2,NA,few,TRBJ2-7,ASTASPETYEQY
TRBV4-1,NA,NA,TRBJ2-7,ASSRPGRSYEQY
TRBV7-9,TRBD1,NA,TRBJ1-5,ASSSTDRNQPQH
TRBV2,TRBD1,few,TRBJ1-4,ASSSDRGYEKLF
TRBV5-1,NA,many,TRBJ1-2,ASSQGASGGYT
TRBV10-1,TRBD1,NA,TRBJ2-7,ASSAYRGKGGEQY
TRBV9,NA,NA,TRBJ2-7,ASSVGGQWGAEQY
TRBV7-3,TRBD1,few,TRBJ2-5,ASSPTGGEKETQY
TRBV7-2,NA,few,TRBJ1-1,ASRGSTPTEAF
TRBV7-9,NA,few,TRBJ2-1,ASSSRRPGGTYNEQF
TRBV4-3,TRBD1,few,TRBJ2-7,ASSQTGTGVYEQY
TRBV7-8,NA,NA,TRBJ1-5,ASSLQWGSQPQH
TRBV20-1,NA,few,TRBJ1-3,SARERGVSGNTIY
TRBV7-3,NA,few,TRBJ2-3,ASSLDRSSTDTQY
TRBV12-3/TRBV12-4,NA,NA,TRBJ2-5,ASTNTFQETQY
TRBV5-1,TRBD1,NA,TRBJ1-2,ASSPRTGQDYGYT
TRBV7-8,TRBD1,NA,TRBJ2-7,ASSSGQVLVEQY
TRBV29-1,NA,NA,TRBJ2-1,SVDGGRDHWDNEQF
TRBV9,NA,NA,TRBJ1-2,ASSEQPQANYGYT
TRBV15,TRBD1,NA,TRBJ2-7,ATSRGGTADEQY